The 21 T cell receptor beta chains reported below all come from one sample, sequenced in a study of cytomegalovirus exposure and HLA in healthy donors. PCR employed 60 Vbeta and 13 Jbeta primers. Method: immunoSEQ multiplex PCR; TCRdb's copy keeps in-frame clones and lacks some. The sample records 80,000 to 100,000 clones, about 81% being singletons. Sequenced: PBMCs. The receptor source for this set is a man aged 40-55 years in good health and CMV-seronegative.

In its sample, this clone was seen a few times. The CDR3 reads CASRPRTGGHEQFF. CDR3 nucleotide sequence: TGTGCCAGCAGACCCCGGACAGGGGGCCATGAGCAGTTCTTC. V gene TRBV27 combines with J gene TRBJ2-1, with 11 bases that match TRBD1. The germline V gene has CDR1 MNHEY and CDR2 SMNVEV (reference sequence). The junction had 6 bases not matched to a gene; V was cut back by 6 bases and J by 8 bases. CDR3 length: 14 residues.

This sequence joins TRBV28 and TRBJ1-3; unclear D gene. From germline, CDR1 is MDHEN and CDR2 SYDVKM. This CDR3 spans 14 amino acids. Trimming took 8 bases from V and 4 from J, leaving 15 bases between them. CDR3 coding DNA: TGTGCCAGCGGCAGACTAAGGGCCGGAAACACCATATATTTT. It codes for CASGRLRAGNTIYF.

This sequence joins TRBV2 and TRBJ2-7, with TRBD1 as a possible D gene (5 bases). The germline V and J ends were trimmed by 3 bases and 4 bases, with 19 bases remaining between them. Per the germline V gene, CDR1 is SNHLY and CDR2 is FYNNEI. The CDR3 is 16 amino acids. The CDR3 DNA reads TGTGCCAGCAGTGACCCTTCGGCAGGGCGCGTTTACGAGCAGTACTTC. Translated, it gives CASSDPSAGRVYEQYF. Based on the CDR3 plus reference TRBV2 and TRBJ2-7, the full variable domain is EPEVTQTPSHQVTQMGQEVILRCVPISNHLYFYWYRQILGQKVEFLVSFYNNEISEKSEIFDDQFSVERPDGSNFTLKIRSTKLEDSAMYFCASSDPSAGRVYEQYFGPGTRLTVT.

The DNA of the CDR3 is TGCGCCAGCAGCCTCGTCCCCCCGCCAGGGTCTAAGATAGGGCAGCATTTT. Amino acids: CASSLVPPPGSKIGQHF. The chain has TRBV4-1 and TRBJ1-5; D may be TRBD1 (5 bases). Germline V CDR1 and CDR2: MGHRA, YSYEKL. This CDR3 region has 17 residues. Trimming removed 4 bases at V and 13 bases at J, with 29 bases between.

The chain is built from TRBV9 and TRBJ2-1; TRBD2 matches 11 bases. Germline CDR1 and CDR2: SGDLS and YYNGEE. The ends lost 2 bases at V and 7 bases at J; junction bases unmatched: 5. The CDR3 has 15 residues. CDR3: CASSVSGGALNEQFF. CDR3 nucleotides: TGTGCCAGCAGCGTTAGCGGGGGGGCCCTGAATGAGCAGTTCTTC. Complete variable domain (other parts from reference TRBV9 and TRBJ2-1): DSGVTQTPKHLITATGQRVTLRCSPRSGDLSVYWYQQSLDQGLQFLIQYYNGEERAKGNILERFSAQQFPDLHSELNLSSLELGDSALYFCASSVSGGALNEQFFGPGTRLTVL.

This rearrangement joins TRBV27 to TRBJ1-1; no firm D call. The CDR3 loop spans 11 amino acids. Trimming took off 7 bases at V and 4 bases at J, with 7 bases between the two ends. Germline CDR1 reads MNHEY; CDR2 reads SMNVEV (reference sequence). CDR3 region: CASITATEAFF. Written as DNA, the CDR3 is TGTGCCAGCATAACAGCCACTGAAGCTTTCTTT.

The J gene is TRBJ2-1, the V gene TRBV5-1; 10 bases map to TRBD2. The length of the CDR3 is 15 residues. Losses at the gene ends were 1 base for V and 7 bases for J; bases not matched to a gene: 5. Germline CDR1 is SGHRS and CDR2 is YFSETQ. The CDR3 is CASSLQSGGVNEQFF. DNA of the CDR3: TGCGCCAGCAGCTTGCAGAGCGGGGGGGTTAATGAGCAGTTCTTC.

The rearrangement uses TRBV10-3 and TRBJ1-5; D unresolved. The CDR3 is 12 amino acids. Germline V lookup: CDR1 ENHRY, CDR2 SYGVKD. The V gene lost 8 bases and the J gene lost 4 bases, with 9 bases spanning the gap. The CDR3 nucleotides read TGTGCCATCGGGCCGCTAAATCAGCCCCAGCATTTT. It is translated as CAIGPLNQPQHF.

This chain connects TRBV6-5 to TRBJ1-1, with 10 bases that match TRBD1. This CDR3 spans 14 amino acids. J gave up 4 bases and V 6 bases, and 5 bases lay outside the gene matches. The germline V gene encodes CDR1 MNHEY and CDR2 SVGAGI. CDR3 region: CASRRQGAGTEAFF. In nucleotides, the CDR3 is TGTGCCAGCAGACGACAGGGGGCGGGCACTGAAGCTTTCTTT.

The V gene is TRBV29-1, the J gene TRBJ1-2; TRBD1 aligns across 9 bases. CDR1 is SQVTM, CDR2 ANQGSEA, per germline. The CDR3 totals 14 residues. The V segment lost 3 bases and the J segment 3 bases; nucleotides outside the gene matches: 5. The CDR3 region is CSVDGRQGDYGYTF. The CDR3 DNA reads as TGCAGCGTTGATGGAAGACAGGGGGACTATGGCTACACCTTC. The full variable domain, completed using reference TRBV29-1 and TRBJ1-2, is SAVISQKPSRDICQRGTSLTIQCQVDSQVTMMFWYRQQPGQSLTLIATANQGSEATYESGFVIDKFPISRPNLTFSTLTVSNMSPEDSSIYLCSVDGRQGDYGYTFGSGTRLTVV.

This chain links TRBV15 with TRBJ1-1; the D is unclear. Between the trimmed V and J ends, which lost 5 bases and 0 bases, there was a span of 10 bases. The CDR3 sequence is 14 residues long. CDR1 is LNHNV and CDR2 is YYDKDF in the germline V gene (reference sequence). The CDR3 DNA reads TGTGCCACCAGCGGGAGTCAGGTGAACACTGAAGCTTTCTTT. Its translation is CATSGSQVNTEAFF.

This clone is a singleton in its sample. The chain employs TRBV19 and TRBJ2-1, with 11 bases that match TRBD1. This CDR3 has 16 residues. J was trimmed by 8 bases and V by 4 bases; bases with no gene match: 10. Germline CDR1 and CDR2: LNHDA and SQIVND (reference sequence). The CDR3 region has the DNA TGTGCCAGTAGTACGACCGGGACAGGGGGTTTGGATGAGCAGTTCTTC. Translated: CASSTTGTGGLDEQFF.

This chain connects TRBV21-1 to TRBJ2-7; no DNA check was done on the table's D call, TRBD2. TRBV21-1 is annotated as a pseudogene. The CDR3 extends over 15 amino acids. DNA for the CDR3: TGTGCCAGCAGCAAAAGGGAGGGTAATTCTGTCGAGCAGTACTTC. Translating gives CASSKREGNSVEQYF.

The chain couples TRBV6-6 to TRBJ2-1, with D perhaps TRBD2 (5 bases). Germline lookup yields CDR1 MNHNY and CDR2 SVGAGI (reference sequence). The V and J ends lost 6 bases and 10 bases respectively, with 16 bases between them. This CDR3 contains 13 residues. CDR3: CASRSLDGAEQFF. As DNA, the CDR3 is TGTGCCAGCAGGTCACTAGACGGCGCCGAGCAGTTCTTC.

This clone was observed a few times. This chain connects TRBV6-1 to TRBJ2-2; TRBD1 matches 7 bases. V lost 6 bases to trimming and J lost 5 bases; unmatched junction nucleotides: 3. CDR1 is MNHNS and CDR2 is SASEGT in the germline V gene. The CDR3 contains 13 residues. DNA of the CDR3: TGTGCCAGCAGCTACAGGGGAACCGGGGAGCTGTTTTTT. This encodes CASSYRGTGELFF.

This chain uses TRBV2 with TRBJ2-7; D not certain. Germline lookup yields CDR1 SNHLY and CDR2 FYNNEI. Trimming removed 3 bases from V and 2 bases from J, with 11 bases in between. The CDR3 has 14 amino acids. The CDR3 spells CASSEQVKAYEQYF. The DNA for the CDR3 is TGTGCCAGCAGTGAGCAGGTAAAAGCCTACGAGCAGTACTTC.

V is TRBV4-1 and J is TRBJ2-2; D possibly corresponds to TRBD2 (5 bases). This CDR3 is 14 amino acids long. Trimming shortened V by 4 bases and J by 4 bases, and 10 bases separated the two germline ends. CDR1 is MGHRA and CDR2 is YSYEKL in the germline V gene. The DNA for the CDR3 is TGCGCCAGCAGCCGATCGGCGGGCACCGGGGAGCTGTTTTTT. Translated: CASSRSAGTGELFF.

This chain connects TRBV30 to TRBJ2-5; 14 bases agree with TRBD2. V lost 2 bases, J lost 3 bases, and 8 bases stayed unmatched. The length of the CDR3 is 17 residues. Germline V lookup: CDR1 GTSNPN, CDR2 SVGIG (reference sequence). The CDR3 loop reads CAWSKTLTSGGEETQYF. The CDR3 DNA reads TGTGCCTGGAGTAAAACTCTGACTAGCGGGGGGGAAGAGACCCAGTACTTC.

This sequence joins TRBV6-6 and TRBJ1-1, with D possibly matching TRBD1 (5 bases). The CDR3 is 15 residues long. Trimming shortened V by 5 bases and J by 2 bases, and 15 bases separated the two germline ends. From germline, CDR1 is MNHNY and CDR2 SVGAGI (reference sequence). The CDR3 spells CASSPIGQFNTEAFF. The CDR3 nucleotides are TGTGCCAGCAGTCCCATCGGACAATTTAACACTGAAGCTTTCTTT.

In this sample, this clone turned up once. V gene TRBV6-1 combines with J gene TRBJ2-7; tentative D call: TRBD1 (6 bases). This CDR3 region has 13 residues. V was pared by 5 bases and J by 4 bases, with 12 bases between. Germline V CDR1 and CDR2: MNHNS, SASEGT. CDR3 nucleotides: TGTGCCAGCAGTAGCCGACAGGTTTACGAGCAGTACTTC. Its translation is CASSSRQVYEQYF.

The chain uses TRBV2 and TRBJ1-1, with D hard to call. CDR3 length: 13 residues. CDR1 SNHLY and CDR2 FYNNEI come from the germline V gene. V was cut by 3 bases and J by 2 bases, with 7 bases left in between. The CDR3 DNA is TGTGCCAGCAGTGAGTCAGAAAACACTGAAGCTTTCTTT. Its translation is CASSESENTEAFF.